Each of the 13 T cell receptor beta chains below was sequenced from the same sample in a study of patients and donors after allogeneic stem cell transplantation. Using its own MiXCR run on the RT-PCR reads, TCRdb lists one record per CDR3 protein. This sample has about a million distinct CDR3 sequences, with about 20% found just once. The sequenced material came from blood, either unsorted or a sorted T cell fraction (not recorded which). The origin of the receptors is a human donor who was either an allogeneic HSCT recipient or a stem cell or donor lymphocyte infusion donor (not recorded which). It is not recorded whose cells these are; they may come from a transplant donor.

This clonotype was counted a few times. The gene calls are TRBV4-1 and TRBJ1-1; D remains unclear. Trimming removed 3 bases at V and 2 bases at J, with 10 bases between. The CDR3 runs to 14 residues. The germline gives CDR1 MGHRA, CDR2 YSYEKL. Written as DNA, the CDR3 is TGCGCCAGCAGCCACCCTACACTCAACACTGAAGCTTTCTTT. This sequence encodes CASSHPTLNTEAFF.

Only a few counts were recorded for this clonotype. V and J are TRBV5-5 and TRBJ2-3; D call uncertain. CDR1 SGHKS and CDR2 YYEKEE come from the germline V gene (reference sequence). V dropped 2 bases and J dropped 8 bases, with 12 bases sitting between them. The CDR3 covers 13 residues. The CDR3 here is CASSFGNLGTQYF. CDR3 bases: TGTGCCAGCAGCTTCGGAAATCTGGGTACGCAGTATTTT.

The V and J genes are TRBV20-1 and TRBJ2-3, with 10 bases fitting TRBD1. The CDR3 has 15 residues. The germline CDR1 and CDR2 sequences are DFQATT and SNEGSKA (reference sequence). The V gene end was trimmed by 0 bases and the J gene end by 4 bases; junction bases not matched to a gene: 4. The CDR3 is CSARDLGTGADTQYF. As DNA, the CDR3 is TGCAGTGCTAGAGATCTAGGGACAGGGGCAGATACGCAGTATTTT.

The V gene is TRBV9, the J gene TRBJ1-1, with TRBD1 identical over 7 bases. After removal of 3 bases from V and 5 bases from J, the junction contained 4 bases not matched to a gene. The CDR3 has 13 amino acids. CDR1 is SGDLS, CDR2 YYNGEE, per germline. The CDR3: CASSATGWTEAFF. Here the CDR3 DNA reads TGTGCCAGCAGCGCGACAGGGTGGACTGAAGCTTTCTTT.

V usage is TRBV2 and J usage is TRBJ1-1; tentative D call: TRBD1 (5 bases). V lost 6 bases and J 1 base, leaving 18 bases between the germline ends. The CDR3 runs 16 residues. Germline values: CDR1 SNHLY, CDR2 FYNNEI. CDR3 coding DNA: TGTGCCAGCAGAGACCGGGGACGGGGGTCGAACACTGAAGCTTTCTTT. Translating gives CASRDRGRGSNTEAFF.

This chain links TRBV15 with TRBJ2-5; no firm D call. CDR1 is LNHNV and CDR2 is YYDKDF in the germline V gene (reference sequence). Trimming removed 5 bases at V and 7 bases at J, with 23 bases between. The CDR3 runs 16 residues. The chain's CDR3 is CATSQKSLPATGTQYF. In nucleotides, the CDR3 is TGTGCCACCAGCCAAAAAAGTCTCCCAGCTACGGGGACCCAGTACTTC.

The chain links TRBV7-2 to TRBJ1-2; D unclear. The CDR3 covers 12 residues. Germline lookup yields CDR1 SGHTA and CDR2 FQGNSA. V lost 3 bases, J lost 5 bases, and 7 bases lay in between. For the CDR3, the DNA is TGTGCCAGCAGCTTCGCGGATTATGGCTACACCTTC. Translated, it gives CASSFADYGYTF.

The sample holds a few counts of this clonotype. The CDR3 reads CASSEALAGVSTGELFF. CDR3 bases: TGTGCCAGCAGTGAAGCGCTAGCGGGAGTTAGCACCGGGGAGCTGTTTTTT. The J gene is TRBJ2-2, the V gene TRBV2, with 10 bases lining up with TRBD2. Germline V gene lookup returns CDR1 SNHLY and CDR2 FYNNEI. The CDR3 consists of 17 residues. J was trimmed by 4 bases and V by 0 bases; bases with no gene match: 5.

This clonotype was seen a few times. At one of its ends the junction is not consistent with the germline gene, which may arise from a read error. DNA for the CDR3: TGCAGTGCTAGAGATACTATATCTGGTGGCTGGGAACACTTC. Translated: CSARDTISGGWEHF. This sequence joins TRBV20-1 and TRBJ2-7; no definite D call. CDR3 length: 14 residues. Germline V CDR1 and CDR2: DFQATT, SNEGSKA (reference sequence).

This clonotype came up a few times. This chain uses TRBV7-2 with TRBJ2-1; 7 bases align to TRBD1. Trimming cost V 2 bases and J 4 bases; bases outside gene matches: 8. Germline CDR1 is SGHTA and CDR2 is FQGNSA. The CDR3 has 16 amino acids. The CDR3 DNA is TGTGCCAGCAGCTTACTCAGACAGGGAGAATACAATGAGCAGTTCTTC. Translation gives CASSLLRQGEYNEQFF.

The CDR3 region is CASTSGGRNYGYTF. In nucleotides, the CDR3 is TGTGCCAGCACCTCGGGGGGGCGTAACTATGGCTACACCTTC. The rearrangement uses TRBV12-3 or TRBV12-4 and TRBJ1-2, with D perhaps TRBD1 (6 bases). V was cut by 7 bases and J by 1 base, with 13 bases left in between. The CDR3 contains 14 residues.

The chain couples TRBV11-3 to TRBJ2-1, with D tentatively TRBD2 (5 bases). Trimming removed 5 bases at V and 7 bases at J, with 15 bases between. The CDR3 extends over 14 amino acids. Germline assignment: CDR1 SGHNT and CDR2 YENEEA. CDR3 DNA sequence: TGTGCCAGCAGCCCCGGAGGTATCGGAAATGAGCAGTTCTTC. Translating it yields CASSPGGIGNEQFF.

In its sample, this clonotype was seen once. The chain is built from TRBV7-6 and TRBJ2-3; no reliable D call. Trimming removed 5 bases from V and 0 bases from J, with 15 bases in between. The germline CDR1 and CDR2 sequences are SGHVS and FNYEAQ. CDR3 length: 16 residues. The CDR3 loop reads CASSRPNPTSTDTQYF. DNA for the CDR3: TGTGCCAGCAGCCGACCTAACCCAACTAGCACAGATACGCAGTATTTT.